A selection of T cell receptor beta chains follows, all from one sample in a study of blood T cell repertoires in COVID-19. Produced via immunoSEQ multiplex PCR; TCRdb's table is partial and in-frame only. Of a few hundred thousand clones in the sample, roughly 91% were seen once. The specimen sequenced was peripheral blood. The receptors were sampled from a woman in her 30s with COVID-19, enrolled during active disease. The CDR3 runs from the conserved cysteine through the conserved F or W. The order of the fields is J gene, clone size, D gene, V gene, CDR3 protein, CDR3 DNA. The D gene is left open where the match is weak. Rows give clone size only sometimes, using once, few, many, or a class for an expanded clone.

j_gene: TRBJ1-5; abundance: -; d_gene: TRBD1; v_gene: TRBV2; CDR3aa: CASSEGSVFGTVHQPQHF; CDR3nt: TGTGCCAGCAGTGAAGGTTCGGTTTTTGGGACAGTGCATCAGCCCCAGCATTTT
j_gene: TRBJ2-2; abundance: -; d_gene: -; v_gene: TRBV28; CDR3aa: CASSLWGRGNTGELFF; CDR3nt: TGTGCCAGCAGTTTATGGGGCAGGGGGAACACCGGGGAGCTGTTTTTT
j_gene: TRBJ1-1; abundance: -; d_gene: TRBD1; v_gene: TRBV19; CDR3aa: CASSIRGQWDEAFF; CDR3nt: TGTGCCAGTAGTATCAGGGGGCAATGGGATGAAGCTTTCTTT
j_gene: TRBJ1-1; abundance: -; d_gene: -; v_gene: TRBV30; CDR3aa: CAWGIGVGRVAFF; CDR3nt: TGTGCCTGGGGAATAGGGGTCGGTAGGGTAGCTTTCTTT
j_gene: TRBJ1-6; abundance: -; d_gene: TRBD1; v_gene: TRBV11-2; CDR3aa: CASSSPTGGNSPLHF; CDR3nt: TGTGCCAGCAGCTCCCCGACAGGGGGTAATTCACCCCTCCACTTT
j_gene: TRBJ1-1; abundance: once; d_gene: -; v_gene: TRBV4-1; CDR3aa: CASSLIGDTEAFF; CDR3nt: TGCGCCAGCAGCCTAATCGGGGACACTGAAGCTTTCTTT
j_gene: TRBJ2-1; abundance: -; d_gene: TRBD2; v_gene: TRBV10-1; CDR3aa: CASSESTGGPGNEQFF; CDR3nt: TGCGCCAGCAGTGAGTCGACGGGGGGGCCGGGAAATGAGCAGTTCTTC
j_gene: TRBJ1-2; abundance: -; d_gene: -; v_gene: TRBV29-1; CDR3aa: CSVAGRARSGYTF; CDR3nt: TGCAGCGTTGCAGGGAGGGCGCGTAGTGGCTACACCTTC
j_gene: TRBJ2-2; abundance: once; d_gene: -; v_gene: TRBV5-1; CDR3aa: CASSLEVQGTTGELFF; CDR3nt: TGCGCCAGCAGCTTGGAAGTGCAGGGGACGACCGGGGAGCTGTTTTTT
j_gene: TRBJ1-4; abundance: -; d_gene: TRBD1; v_gene: TRBV5-1; CDR3aa: CASSSRPMTGLEKLFF; CDR3nt: TGCGCCAGCAGCTCGCGTCCCATGACAGGGTTGGAAAAACTGTTTTTT
j_gene: TRBJ1-3; abundance: -; d_gene: TRBD1; v_gene: TRBV10-3; CDR3aa: CAIRGQFSGNTIYF; CDR3nt: TGTGCCATCAGGGGACAGTTCTCTGGAAACACCATATATTTT
j_gene: TRBJ1-2; abundance: -; d_gene: TRBD1; v_gene: TRBV9; CDR3aa: CASSVAHAGTGSGYTF; CDR3nt: TGTGCCAGCAGCGTAGCCCACGCCGGGACAGGCTCTGGCTACACCTTC
j_gene: TRBJ2-2; abundance: -; d_gene: TRBD1; v_gene: TRBV10-1; CDR3aa: CASSGPEGQGNTGELFF; CDR3nt: TGCGCCAGCAGTGGACCCGAAGGACAGGGCAACACCGGGGAGCTGTTTTTT
j_gene: TRBJ1-4; abundance: -; d_gene: TRBD1; v_gene: TRBV4-1; CDR3aa: CASSRTQGAGEKLFF; CDR3nt: TGCGCCAGCAGCCGAACTCAGGGGGCCGGGGAAAAACTGTTTTTT
j_gene: TRBJ1-5; abundance: -; d_gene: TRBD1; v_gene: TRBV7-8; CDR3aa: CASSRTGWQPQHF; CDR3nt: TGTGCCAGCAGCCGGACAGGGTGGCAGCCCCAGCATTTT
j_gene: TRBJ2-7; abundance: -; d_gene: -; v_gene: TRBV19; CDR3aa: CASSIGAGRGLVSYEQYF; CDR3nt: TGTGCCAGTAGTATTGGGGCCGGGCGGGGGCTTGTTTCCTACGAGCAGTACTTC
j_gene: TRBJ2-1; abundance: -; d_gene: TRBD2; v_gene: TRBV11-3; CDR3aa: CASSLAGDHNEQFF; CDR3nt: TGTGCCAGCAGCTTGGCGGGGGACCACAATGAGCAGTTCTTC
j_gene: TRBJ2-5; abundance: -; d_gene: -; v_gene: TRBV7-9; CDR3aa: CASSYDLGIGETQYF; CDR3nt: TGTGCCAGCAGCTACGACCTCGGGATCGGGGAGACCCAGTACTTC
j_gene: TRBJ1-3; abundance: -; d_gene: TRBD1; v_gene: TRBV5-1; CDR3aa: CASSFGTGEVTIYF; CDR3nt: TGCGCCAGCAGCTTTGGGACAGGGGAAGTCACCATATATTTT
j_gene: TRBJ2-5; abundance: -; d_gene: -; v_gene: TRBV5-4; CDR3aa: CASSSPRGETQYF; CDR3nt: TGTGCCAGCAGCTCCCCCCGGGGGGAGACCCAGTACTTC